These 10 T cell receptor beta chains were all obtained from the same sample, sequenced in a study of blood T cell repertoires in COVID-19. The assay was immunoSEQ multiplex PCR, and TCRdb's table has in-frame clones only and misses some. Of approximately 110,000 clones listed, 70% to 80% are singletons. Sequencing was done on a sample of peripheral blood. All receptors derive from a man between 65 and 85 years old with active or convalescent COVID-19.

The rearrangement uses TRBV7-6 and TRBJ2-1; TRBD1 might be the D (6 bases). CDR1 SGHVS and CDR2 FNYEAQ come from the germline V gene. There are 19 residues in the CDR3. V lost 2 bases and J 6 bases, leaving 26 bases between the germline ends. The CDR3 nucleotides read TGTGCCAGCAGCTTAAGGGGGAGAGGAGTTAGAGGAATGGTCAATGAGCAGTTCTTC. Translating it yields CASSLRGRGVRGMVNEQFF.

Points on this clone: Other DNA sequences in the same sample also yield this CDR3. The rearrangement links TRBV5-1 to TRBJ2-3, with TRBD2 matching over 13 bases. Trimming cost V 4 bases and J 6 bases; bases outside gene matches: 2. The CDR3 is made up of 14 amino acids. From germline, CDR1 is SGHRS and CDR2 YFSETQ. The CDR3 nucleotides read TGCGCCAGCAGCGGACTAGCGGGGGAGGATACGCAGTATTTT. The encoded protein is CASSGLAGEDTQYF.

CDR3 coding DNA: TGTGCCTGGAGTTTAGGGGATGAGCAGTTCTTC. Translated: CAWSLGDEQFF. V is TRBV30 and J is TRBJ2-1; possible D gene TRBD1, 5 bases. V was trimmed by 2 bases and J by 8 bases, leaving 7 bases between them. The CDR3 consists of 11 residues. Per the germline V gene, CDR1 is GTSNPN and CDR2 is SVGIG (reference sequence).

This clone was observed a handful of times. The genes are TRBV19 and TRBJ1-2, with D perhaps matching TRBD1 (6 bases). V lost 7 bases and J 4 bases, leaving 16 bases between the germline ends. This CDR3 comprises 14 residues. Germline CDR1 is LNHDA and CDR2 is SQIVND (reference sequence). The DNA for the CDR3 is TGTGCCAGTACTGGGGGACACGGAGTCTATGGCTACACCTTC. This gives the protein CASTGGHGVYGYTF.

J is TRBJ2-3 and V is TRBV28; D is ambiguous. Trimming stripped 6 bases from V and 4 bases from J, with 11 bases between. Germline-derived CDR1 and CDR2 are MDHEN and SYDVKM. This CDR3 contains 13 residues. CDR3 loop: CASRSYYPDTQYF. CDR3 DNA: TGTGCCAGCAGATCGTACTACCCAGATACGCAGTATTTT.

The gene calls are TRBV4-2 and TRBJ1-4; possibly TRBD1 for D (6 bases). The V end was cut by 0 bases, the J end by 5 bases, with 13 bases between. Germline assignment: CDR1 LGHNA and CDR2 YNFKEQ. This CDR3 region has 16 residues. As DNA, the CDR3 is TGTGCCAGCAGCCAAGACGCGGGCAGGGGAAATGAAAAACTGTTTTTT. It translates to CASSQDAGRGNEKLFF.

The rearrangement links TRBV7-9 to TRBJ1-4; D is perhaps TRBD1 (6 bases). V lost 5 bases to trimming and J lost 0 bases, with 10 bases between them. This CDR3 region has 15 residues. Looked up from germline, CDR1 is SEHNR and CDR2 is FQNEAQ (reference sequence). DNA of the CDR3: TGTGCCAGCAGCGTGGACAGCGCAACTAATGAAAAACTGTTTTTT. It translates to CASSVDSATNEKLFF.

The V gene is TRBV7-9, the J gene TRBJ2-1, with 8 bases that match TRBD1. Per the germline V gene, CDR1 is SEHNR and CDR2 is FQNEAQ (reference sequence). The CDR3 sequence is 12 residues long. V lost 5 bases, J lost 7 bases, and 1 base stayed unmatched. The CDR3 spells CASSRQGNEQFF. The CDR3 region has the DNA TGTGCCAGCAGCCGACAGGGGAATGAGCAGTTCTTC.

This clone has only a few counts. The chain recombines TRBV5-1 with TRBJ2-3; D may be TRBD1 (6 bases). The CDR3 contains 14 residues. The V end was cut by 4 bases, the J end by 2 bases, with 11 bases between. CDR1 and CDR2 from the germline V gene are SGHRS and YFSETQ. The CDR3 loop reads CASSPRTDTDTQYF. DNA for the CDR3: TGCGCCAGCAGCCCTCGGACAGACACAGATACGCAGTATTTT.

The chain uses TRBV4-1 and TRBJ2-5, with D unresolved. V gave up 1 base and J gave up 1 base, with 4 bases separating them. The CDR3 has 13 residues. CDR1 and CDR2 from the germline V gene are MGHRA and YSYEKL. In nucleotides, the CDR3 is TGCGCCAGCAGCCAAGCTAGCCAAGAGACCCAGTACTTC. This codes for CASSQASQETQYF.